This record concerns one TCR beta chain sequence. In the PCR, 60 Vbeta and 13 Jbeta primers were used. Method: immunoSEQ multiplex PCR; TCRdb's copy keeps in-frame clones and lacks some. The sample has about 110,000 clones; about 80% are singletons. The source of the sample is a study of cytomegalovirus exposure and HLA in healthy donors. Germline assignment: CDR1 MNHNY and CDR2 SVGAGI (reference sequence). The V segment lost 6 bases and the J segment 4 bases; nucleotides outside the gene matches: 8. CDR3 length: 15 amino acids. The specimen sequenced was PBMCs. This TCR derives from a woman aged 45 to 65 in good health and CMV-seropositive. The rearrangement uses TRBV6-6 and TRBJ2-3, with TRBD2 matching 9 bases. The CDR3, as DNA: TGTGCCAGCAGGACTCCCGGGACTAGCCCAGATACGCAGTATTTT. This sequence encodes CASRTPGTSPDTQYF.